This T cell receptor beta chain was obtained from a study of shared clonotypes between healthy human individuals. The trim removed 7 bases at V and 0 bases at J, leaving 3 bases unmatched. Germline lookup yields CDR1 MDHEN and CDR2 SYDVKM. CDR3 length: 13 amino acids. Here immunoSEQ multiplex PCR was the method, and the copy in TCRdb shows in-frame clones only, minus some. This sample has a few million clones, with over 85% found just once. The chain employs TRBV28 and TRBJ2-7; 7 nucleotides line up with TRBD2. Sequencing input: naive CD4+ T cells from PBMCs. As for subset: CD45RA+ positively selected. The receptor comes from a man aged 18 to 29 in good health. Some clones in this sample may be carry-over from other donors' samples. CDR3 region: CASNGGSSYEQYF. The CDR3 DNA reads as TGTGCCAGCAATGGCGGGAGCTCCTACGAGCAGTACTTC.